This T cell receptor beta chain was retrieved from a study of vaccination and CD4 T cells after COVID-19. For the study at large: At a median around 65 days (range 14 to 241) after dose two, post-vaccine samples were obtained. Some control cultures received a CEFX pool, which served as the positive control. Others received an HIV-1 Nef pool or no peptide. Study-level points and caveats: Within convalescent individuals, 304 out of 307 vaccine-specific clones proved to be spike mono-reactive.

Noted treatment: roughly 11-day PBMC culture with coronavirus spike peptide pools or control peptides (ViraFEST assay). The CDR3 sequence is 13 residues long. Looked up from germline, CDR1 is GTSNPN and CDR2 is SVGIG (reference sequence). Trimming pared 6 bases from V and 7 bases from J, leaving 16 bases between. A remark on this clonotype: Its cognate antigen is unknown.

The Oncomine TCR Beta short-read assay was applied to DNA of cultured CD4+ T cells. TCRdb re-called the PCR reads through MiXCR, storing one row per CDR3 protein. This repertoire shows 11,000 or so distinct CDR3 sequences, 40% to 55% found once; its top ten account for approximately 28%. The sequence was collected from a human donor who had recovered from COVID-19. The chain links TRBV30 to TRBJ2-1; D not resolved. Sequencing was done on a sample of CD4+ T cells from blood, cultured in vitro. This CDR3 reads CACASYSLNEQFF. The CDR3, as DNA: TGTGCCTGCGCGTCTTACTCATTGAATGAGCAGTTCTTC.